The clone carrying this T cell receptor beta chain was counted ten times or more. What it binds is not known. This entry is derived from a study of T-cell reconstitution after alpha-beta-depleted transplantation in children. General study findings and limits: Elevated TCRbeta diversity at day 60 was traced, in some patients, to surviving recipient T cells and thymic progenitors.

For TCRbeta, the library was prepared with unique molecular identifiers. TCRdb reprocessed the PCR reads with MiXCR, giving one entry per CDR3 protein. This table holds more than 200,000 distinct CDR3 sequences, under 30% found once. Per germline, CDR1 DFQATT and CDR2 SNEGSKA (reference sequence). The CDR3 length is 14 residues. Trimming cost V 3 bases and J 5 bases; bases outside gene matches: 7. Here the sequenced sample was PBMCs, taken before TCRalphabeta/CD19-depleted stem cell transplant. The sequence came from a girl aged 2-10 years with Fanconi anemia, due to receive a stem cell transplant. The gene calls are TRBV20-1 and TRBJ2-3; 8 positions agree with TRBD2. The CDR3 nucleotides are TGCAGTGCTAGCGGGGGACTAGAACTAGATACGCAGTATTTT. As protein: CSASGGLELDTQYF.